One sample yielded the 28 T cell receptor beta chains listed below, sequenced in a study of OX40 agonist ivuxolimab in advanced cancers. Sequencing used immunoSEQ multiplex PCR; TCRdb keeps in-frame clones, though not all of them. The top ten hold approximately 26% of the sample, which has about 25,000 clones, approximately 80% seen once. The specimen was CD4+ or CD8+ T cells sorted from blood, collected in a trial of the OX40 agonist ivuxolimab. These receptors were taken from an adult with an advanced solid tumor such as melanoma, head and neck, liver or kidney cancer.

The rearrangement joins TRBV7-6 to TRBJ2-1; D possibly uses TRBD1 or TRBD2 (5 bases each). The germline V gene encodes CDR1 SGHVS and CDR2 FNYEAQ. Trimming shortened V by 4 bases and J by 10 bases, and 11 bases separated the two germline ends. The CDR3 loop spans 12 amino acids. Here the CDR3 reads CASSSRGGEQFF. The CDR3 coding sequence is TGTGCCAGCAGCTCCCGGGGCGGGGAGCAGTTCTTC.

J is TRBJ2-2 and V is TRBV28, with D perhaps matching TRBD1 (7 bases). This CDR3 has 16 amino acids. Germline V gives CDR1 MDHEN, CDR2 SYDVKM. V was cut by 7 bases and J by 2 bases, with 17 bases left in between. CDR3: CASILQGRGNTGELFF. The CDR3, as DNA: TGTGCCAGCATCCTACAGGGGCGGGGAAACACCGGGGAGCTGTTTTTT.

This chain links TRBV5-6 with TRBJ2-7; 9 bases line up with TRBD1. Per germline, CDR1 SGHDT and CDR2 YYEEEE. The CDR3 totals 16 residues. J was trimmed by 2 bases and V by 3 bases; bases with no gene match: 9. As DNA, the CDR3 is TGTGCCAGCAGCTCCGGACAGGGGAGAAAACCCTACGAGCAGTACTTC. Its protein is CASSSGQGRKPYEQYF.

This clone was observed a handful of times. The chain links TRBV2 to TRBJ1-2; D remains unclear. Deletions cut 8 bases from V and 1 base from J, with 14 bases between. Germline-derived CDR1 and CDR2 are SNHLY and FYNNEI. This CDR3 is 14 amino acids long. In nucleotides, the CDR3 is TGTGCCAGCGACGAGGGCAGCGTTAACTATGGCTACACCTTC. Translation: CASDEGSVNYGYTF.

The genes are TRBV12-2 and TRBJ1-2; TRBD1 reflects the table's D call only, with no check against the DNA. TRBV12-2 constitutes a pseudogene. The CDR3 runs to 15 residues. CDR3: CASRLGGTLTYGYTF. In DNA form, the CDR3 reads TGTGCAAGTCGCTTAGGAGGGACACTCACCTATGGCTACACCTTC.

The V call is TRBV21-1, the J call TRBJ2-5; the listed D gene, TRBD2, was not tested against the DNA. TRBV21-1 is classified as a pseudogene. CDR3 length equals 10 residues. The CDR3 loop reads CASPEETQYF. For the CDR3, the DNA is TGTGCCAGCCCCGAGGAGACCCAGTACTTC.

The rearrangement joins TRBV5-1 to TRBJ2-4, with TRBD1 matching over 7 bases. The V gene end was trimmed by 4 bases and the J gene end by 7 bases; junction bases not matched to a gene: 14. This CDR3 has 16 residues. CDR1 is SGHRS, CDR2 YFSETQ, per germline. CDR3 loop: CASSPLGQVAGNIQYF. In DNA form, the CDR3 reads TGCGCCAGCAGCCCTCTAGGACAGGTGGCCGGGAACATTCAGTACTTC. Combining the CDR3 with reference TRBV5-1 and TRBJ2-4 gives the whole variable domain KAGVTQTPRYLIKTRGQQVTLSCSPISGHRSVSWYQQTPGQGLQFLFEYFSETQRNKGNFPGRFSGRQFSNSRSEMNVSTLELGDSALYLCASSPLGQVAGNIQYFGAGTRLSVL.

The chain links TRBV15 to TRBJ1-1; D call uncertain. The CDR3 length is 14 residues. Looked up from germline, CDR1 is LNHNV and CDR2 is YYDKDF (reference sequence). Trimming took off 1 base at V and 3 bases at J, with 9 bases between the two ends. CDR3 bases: TGTGCCACCAGCAGAGTGGGTAGGGACACTGAAGCTTTCTTT. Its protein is CATSRVGRDTEAFF.

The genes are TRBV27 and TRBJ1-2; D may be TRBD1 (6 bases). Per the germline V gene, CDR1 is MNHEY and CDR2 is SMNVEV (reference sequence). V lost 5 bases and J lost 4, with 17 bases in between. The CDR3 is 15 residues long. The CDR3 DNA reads TGTGCCAGCAGTCTCACCGGGACATCCCTCTATGGCTACACCTTC. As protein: CASSLTGTSLYGYTF.

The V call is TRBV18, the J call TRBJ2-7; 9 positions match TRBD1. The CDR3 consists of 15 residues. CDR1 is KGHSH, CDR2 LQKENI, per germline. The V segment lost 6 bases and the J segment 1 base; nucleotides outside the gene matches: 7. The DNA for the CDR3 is TGTGCCAGCTCTCGAACAGGGGGCGCTTCCTACGAGCAGTACTTC. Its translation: CASSRTGGASYEQYF.

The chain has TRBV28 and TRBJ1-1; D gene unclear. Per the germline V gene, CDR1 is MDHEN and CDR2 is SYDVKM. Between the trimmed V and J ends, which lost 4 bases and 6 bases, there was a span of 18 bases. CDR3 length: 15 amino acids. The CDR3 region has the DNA TGTGCCAGCAGTTCCTTTTCCAACATAGGCGCTGAAGCTTTCTTT. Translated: CASSSFSNIGAEAFF.

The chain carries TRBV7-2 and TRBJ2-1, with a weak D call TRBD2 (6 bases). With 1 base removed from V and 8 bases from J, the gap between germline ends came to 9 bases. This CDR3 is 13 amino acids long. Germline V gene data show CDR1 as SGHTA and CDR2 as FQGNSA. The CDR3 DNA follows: TGTGCCAGCAGCTTAGGGGACTGGGATGAGCAGTTCTTC. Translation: CASSLGDWDEQFF.

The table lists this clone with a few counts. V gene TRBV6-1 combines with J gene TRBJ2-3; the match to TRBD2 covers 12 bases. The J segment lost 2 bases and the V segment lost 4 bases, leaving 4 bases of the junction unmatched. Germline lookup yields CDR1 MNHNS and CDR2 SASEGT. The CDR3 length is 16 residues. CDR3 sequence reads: CASSGASGGATDTQYF. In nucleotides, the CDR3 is TGTGCCAGCAGTGGGGCTAGCGGGGGGGCCACAGATACGCAGTATTTT.

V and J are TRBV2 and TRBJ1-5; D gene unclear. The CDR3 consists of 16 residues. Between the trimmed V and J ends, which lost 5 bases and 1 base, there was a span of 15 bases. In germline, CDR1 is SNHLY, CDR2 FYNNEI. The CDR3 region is CASSSGPYLSNQPQHF. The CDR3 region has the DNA TGTGCCAGCAGTTCCGGGCCTTACCTCAGCAATCAGCCCCAGCATTTT.

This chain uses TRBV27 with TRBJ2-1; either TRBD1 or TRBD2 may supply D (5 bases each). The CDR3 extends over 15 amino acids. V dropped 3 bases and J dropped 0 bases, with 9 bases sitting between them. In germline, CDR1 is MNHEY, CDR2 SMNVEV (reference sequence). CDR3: CASSFGTSSYNEQFF. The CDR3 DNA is TGTGCCAGCAGTTTTGGGACCTCCTCCTACAATGAGCAGTTCTTC.

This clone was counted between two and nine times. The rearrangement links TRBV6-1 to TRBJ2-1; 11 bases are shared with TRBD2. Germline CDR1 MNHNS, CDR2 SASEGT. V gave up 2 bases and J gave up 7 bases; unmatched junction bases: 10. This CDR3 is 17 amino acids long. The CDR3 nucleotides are TGTGCCAGCAGTGAAAACATAGCGGGAGGGCGATTGAATGAGCAGTTCTTC. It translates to CASSENIAGGRLNEQFF.

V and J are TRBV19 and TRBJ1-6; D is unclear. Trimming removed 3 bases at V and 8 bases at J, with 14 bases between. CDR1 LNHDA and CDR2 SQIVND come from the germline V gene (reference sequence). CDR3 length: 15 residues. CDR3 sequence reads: CASSMVTRADSPLHF. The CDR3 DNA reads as TGTGCCAGTAGTATGGTGACTAGGGCGGATTCACCCCTCCACTTT.

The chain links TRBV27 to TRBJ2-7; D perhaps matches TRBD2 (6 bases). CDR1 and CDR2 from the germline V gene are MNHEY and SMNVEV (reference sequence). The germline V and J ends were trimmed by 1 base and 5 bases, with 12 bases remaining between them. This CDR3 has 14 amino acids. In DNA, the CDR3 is TGTGCCAGCAGTTTATATGGGGGGATCGACGAGCAGTACTTC. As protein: CASSLYGGIDEQYF.

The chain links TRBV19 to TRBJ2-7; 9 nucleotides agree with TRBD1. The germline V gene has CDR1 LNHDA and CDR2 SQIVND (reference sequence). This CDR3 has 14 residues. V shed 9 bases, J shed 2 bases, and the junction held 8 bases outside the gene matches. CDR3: CASRPGQGPYEQYF. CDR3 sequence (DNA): TGTGCCAGCCGGCCGGGACAGGGCCCCTACGAGCAGTACTTC.

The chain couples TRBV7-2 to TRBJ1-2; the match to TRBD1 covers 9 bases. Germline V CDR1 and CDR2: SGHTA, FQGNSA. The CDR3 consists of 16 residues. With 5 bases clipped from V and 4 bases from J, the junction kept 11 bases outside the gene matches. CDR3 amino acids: CASSDTKQGAGYGYTF. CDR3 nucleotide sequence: TGTGCCAGCAGCGACACAAAACAGGGGGCGGGCTATGGCTACACCTTC.

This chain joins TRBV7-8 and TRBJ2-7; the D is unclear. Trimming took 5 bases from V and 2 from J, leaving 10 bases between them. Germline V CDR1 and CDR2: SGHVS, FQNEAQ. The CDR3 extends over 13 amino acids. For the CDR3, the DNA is TGTGCCAGCAGCCCCTCAGGTCCCTACGAGCAGTACTTC. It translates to CASSPSGPYEQYF.

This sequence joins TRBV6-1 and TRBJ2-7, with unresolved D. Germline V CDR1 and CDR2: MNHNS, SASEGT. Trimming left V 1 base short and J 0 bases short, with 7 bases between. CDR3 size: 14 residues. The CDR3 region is CASSEVIGSYEQYF. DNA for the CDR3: TGTGCCAGCAGTGAAGTTATCGGCTCCTACGAGCAGTACTTC.

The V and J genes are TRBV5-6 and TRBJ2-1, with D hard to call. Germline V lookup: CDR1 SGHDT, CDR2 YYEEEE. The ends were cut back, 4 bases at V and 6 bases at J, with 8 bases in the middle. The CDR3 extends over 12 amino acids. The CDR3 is CASSLGSNEQFF. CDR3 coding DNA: TGTGCCAGCAGCCTTGGGTCCAATGAGCAGTTCTTC.

The CDR3 reads CATSGTGVSYEQYF. Written as DNA, the CDR3 is TGTGCCACTTCCGGGACAGGGGTTTCCTACGAGCAGTACTTC. The rearrangement uses TRBV7-6 and TRBJ2-5; 10 bases fit TRBD1. The DNA end favors TRBJ2-7, so the J call may be wrong. The CDR3 consists of 14 residues. Germline values: CDR1 SGHVS, CDR2 FNYEAQ.

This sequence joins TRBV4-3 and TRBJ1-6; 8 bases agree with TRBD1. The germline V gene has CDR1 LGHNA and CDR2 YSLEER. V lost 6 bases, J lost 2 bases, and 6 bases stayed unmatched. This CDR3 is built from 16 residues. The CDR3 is CASRTDRGAYNSPLHF. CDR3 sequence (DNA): TGCGCCAGCAGGACAGACAGGGGCGCCTATAATTCACCCCTCCACTTT.

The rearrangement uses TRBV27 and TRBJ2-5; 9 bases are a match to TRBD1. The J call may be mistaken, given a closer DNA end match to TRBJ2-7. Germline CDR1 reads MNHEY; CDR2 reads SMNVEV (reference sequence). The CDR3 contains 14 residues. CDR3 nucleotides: TGTGCCAGCAGCCCTGGGACAGGGTTGTACGAGCAGTACTTC. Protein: CASSPGTGLYEQYF.

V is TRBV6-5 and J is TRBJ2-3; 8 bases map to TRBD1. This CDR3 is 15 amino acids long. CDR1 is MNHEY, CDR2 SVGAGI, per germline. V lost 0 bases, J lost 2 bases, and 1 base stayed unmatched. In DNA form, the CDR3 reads TGTGCCAGCAGTTACTCACAGGGGGACACAGATACGCAGTATTTT. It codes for CASSYSQGDTDTQYF.

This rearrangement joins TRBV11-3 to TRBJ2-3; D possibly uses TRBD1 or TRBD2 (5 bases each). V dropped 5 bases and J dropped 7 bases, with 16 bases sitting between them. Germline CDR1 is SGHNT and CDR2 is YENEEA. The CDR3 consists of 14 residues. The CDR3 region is CASSPRGSMHTQYF. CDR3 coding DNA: TGTGCCAGCAGCCCGAGGGGTTCGATGCATACGCAGTATTTT.